These 14 T cell receptor beta chains originate from one sample sequenced in a study of cytomegalovirus exposure and HLA in healthy donors. PCR involved 60 Vbeta and 13 Jbeta primers. The protocol was immunoSEQ multiplex PCR, while the TCRdb copy is restricted to in-frame clones and leaves out a portion. The sample consists of 110,000 to 150,000 clones, 82% of them appearing once. The sample consisted of PBMCs. These receptors were obtained from a male donor in good health and CMV-seronegative.

V is TRBV7-3 and J is TRBJ2-2; TRBD1 might be the D (6 bases). Trimming left V 4 bases short and J 6 bases short, with 12 bases between. The CDR3 has 14 amino acids. Germline CDR1 reads SGHTA; CDR2 reads FQGTGA. CDR3 residues: CASSSTPGAGELFF. The CDR3 bases are TGTGCCAGCAGCTCAACCCCAGGGGCCGGGGAGCTGTTTTTT. Supplemented by reference TRBV7-3 and TRBJ2-2, the full variable domain reads GAGVSQTPSNKVTEKGKYVELRCDPISGHTALYWYRQSLGQGPEFLIYFQGTGAADDSGLPNDRFFAVRPEGSVSTLKIQRTERGDSAVYLCASSSTPGAGELFFGEGSRLTVL.

This clone was observed once. This chain connects TRBV5-1 to TRBJ1-1, with 8 bases matching TRBD1. V shed 5 bases and J 0 bases; nucleotides not matched to a gene: 6. CDR3 size: 15 residues. Germline-derived CDR1 and CDR2 are SGHRS and YFSETQ. The CDR3 bases are TGCGCCAGCAGACGTATGACAGGGGTGAACACTGAAGCTTTCTTT. This gives the protein CASRRMTGVNTEAFF.

The V call is TRBV28, the J call TRBJ2-7; 7 bases are shared with TRBD2. Trimming at V came to 6 bases and at J to 7 bases, leaving 21 bases not matched to a gene. This CDR3 is built from 17 residues. Germline CDR1 reads MDHEN; CDR2 reads SYDVKM. The CDR3 region has the DNA TGTGCCAGCAGCCGTCCCTACCGGGACTATTCCCTTCGGGAGCAGTACTTC. It is translated as CASSRPYRDYSLREQYF.

This chain uses TRBV6-1 with TRBJ2-4; D call uncertain. The ends were cut back, 0 bases at V and 6 bases at J, with 12 bases in the middle. CDR1 is MNHNS, CDR2 SASEGT, per germline. CDR3 length equals 15 residues. The CDR3 DNA reads as TGTGCCAGCAGTGAAGCGGGCCACCCGACAAACATTCAGTACTTC. Translation: CASSEAGHPTNIQYF.

The CDR3 loop is CATSRDNPGEQFF. In DNA form, the CDR3 reads TGTGCCACCAGCAGAGATAATCCGGGGGAGCAGTTCTTC. The chain uses TRBV15 and TRBJ2-1; maybe TRBD2 (5 bases). The CDR3 consists of 13 residues. Germline CDR1 LNHNV, CDR2 YYDKDF (reference sequence). Trimming pared 0 bases from V and 10 bases from J, leaving 10 bases between. The full variable domain, rest sourced from reference TRBV15 and TRBJ2-1, is DAMVIQNPRYQVTQFGKPVTLSCSQTLNHNVMYWYQQKSSQAPKLLFHYYDKDFNNEADTPDNFQSRRPNTSFCFLDIRSPGLGDTAMYLCATSRDNPGEQFFGPGTRLTVL.

V usage is TRBV28 and J usage is TRBJ1-2; TRBD1 matches at 7 bases. Per the germline V gene, CDR1 is MDHEN and CDR2 is SYDVKM. There are 15 residues in the CDR3. V shed 5 bases and J 4 bases; nucleotides not matched to a gene: 10. The CDR3 coding sequence is TGTGCCAGCAGTCCCTTGGGACAGAGCTCCTATGGCTACACCTTC. Its translation is CASSPLGQSSYGYTF.

This chain joins TRBV27 and TRBJ2-1, with D hard to call. V lost 3 bases, J lost 7 bases, and 10 bases lay in between. Germline values: CDR1 MNHEY, CDR2 SMNVEV (reference sequence). The CDR3 loop spans 13 amino acids. The CDR3 protein is CASSLGSRNEQFF. CDR3 DNA: TGTGCCAGCAGTTTGGGTTCTAGAAATGAGCAGTTCTTC.

This sequence joins TRBV7-6 and TRBJ2-7, with 10 bases aligning to TRBD1. From germline, CDR1 is SGHVS and CDR2 FNYEAQ. This CDR3 comprises 14 residues. V lost 4 bases, J lost 6 bases, and 6 bases stayed unmatched. The chain's CDR3 is CASSSDRGRVEQYF. The CDR3 bases are TGTGCCAGCAGCTCCGACAGGGGGCGGGTCGAGCAGTACTTC.

The chain links TRBV6-5 to TRBJ1-5; 12 nucleotides line up with TRBD1. The germline gives CDR1 MNHEY, CDR2 SVGAGI. The CDR3 totals 15 residues. With 7 bases clipped from V and 6 bases from J, the junction kept 7 bases outside the gene matches. The CDR3 DNA is TGTGCCAGCATCCTGGGACAGGGGGCGACTCAGCCCCAGCATTTT. Translation gives CASILGQGATQPQHF.

V is TRBV5-5 and J is TRBJ2-7; tentative D call: TRBD1 (5 bases). The V gene's germline CDR1 is SGHKS and CDR2 YYEKEE (reference sequence). V was trimmed by 4 bases and J by 5 bases, leaving 10 bases between them. The CDR3 has 12 residues. CDR3 amino acids: CASSPRENEQYF. In nucleotides, the CDR3 is TGTGCCAGCAGCCCCAGGGAAAACGAGCAGTACTTC.

This chain joins TRBV6-4 and TRBJ2-2; tentatively, D is TRBD2 (6 bases). The germline gives CDR1 MRHNA, CDR2 SNTAGT. Trimming took 4 bases from V and 2 from J, leaving 8 bases between them. The CDR3 length is 14 residues. The CDR3 DNA reads TGTGCCAGCAGTGCGGGGGATAACACCGGGGAGCTGTTTTTT. Its translation: CASSAGDNTGELFF.

This chain connects TRBV11-2 to TRBJ2-3; 11 bases agree with TRBD2. CDR1 and CDR2 (germline): SGHAT, FQNNGV. This CDR3 is built from 16 residues. V shed 5 bases and J 6 bases; nucleotides not matched to a gene: 10. The CDR3 protein is CASSQDVAGGPDTQYF. The CDR3 bases are TGTGCCAGCAGCCAAGACGTAGCGGGGGGGCCGGATACGCAGTATTTT.

V is TRBV4-2 and J is TRBJ2-2; possibly TRBD2 for D (6 bases). The V end was cut by 6 bases, the J end by 3 bases, with 11 bases between. Germline loops: CDR1 LGHNA, CDR2 YNFKEQ. The CDR3 consists of 14 residues. CDR3 amino acids: CASRRGLYTGELFF. The CDR3 DNA follows: TGTGCCAGCAGGCGGGGCCTTTACACCGGGGAGCTGTTTTTT.

The rearrangement joins TRBV5-1 to TRBJ2-3; D is perhaps TRBD2 (5 bases). The germline gives CDR1 SGHRS, CDR2 YFSETQ. V lost 0 bases, J lost 3 bases, and 8 bases lay in between. CDR3 length equals 14 residues. The CDR3 DNA reads as TGCGCCAGCAGCTTGGGGGAGAGGACAGATACGCAGTATTTT. The encoded protein is CASSLGERTDTQYF.